These T cell receptor beta chains were read from a single sample in a study of Ad26.COV2.S vaccination and SARS-CoV-2 variants. Profiling relied on immunoSEQ multiplex PCR, and the TCRdb table lists in-frame clones only, not all of them. The table shows 350,000 to 450,000 clones, with 92% occurring only once. The sequences come from peripheral blood, collected in a trial of Ad26.COV2.S vaccine versus placebo. The receptors shown here come from a person between 18 and 59 years old who received the Ad26.COV2.S COVID-19 vaccine or a placebo. Each CDR3 is given with its conserved first and last residue. The D gene is left open where the match is weak. The size field is filled for only some rows; it gives once, few, many or a size class.

-,TRBV7-2,TRBJ2-3,-,TGTGCCAGCAGCTTCAGCCTCACAGATACGCAGTATTTT,CASSFSLTDTQYF
-,TRBV30,TRBJ1-1,-,TGTGCCTGGAGTGTCGGGATGGGGAAGAACACTGAAGCTTTCTTT,CAWSVGMGKNTEAFF
-,TRBV4-1,TRBJ2-3,-,TGCGCCAGCAGCCAAGACTTGCGGACCACGGATACGCAGTATTTT,CASSQDLRTTDTQYF
-,TRBV30,TRBJ2-3,-,TGTGCCTGGAGTGAATTGGCGGGGAGCACAGATACGCAGTATTTT,CAWSELAGSTDTQYF
-,TRBV7-2,TRBJ1-2,-,TGTGCCAGCAGCGACCCCGGGGGGCGGATCAACGATGGCTACACCTTC,CASSDPGGRINDGYTF
-,TRBV29-1,TRBJ1-1,TRBD1,TGCAGCGTTTATACAGGGGGCTACACTGAAGCTTTCTTT,CSVYTGGYTEAFF
-,TRBV5-1,TRBJ1-1,TRBD1,TGCGCCAGCGGCCACGGACAGGGAACTGAAGCTTTCTTT,CASGHGQGTEAFF
-,TRBV9,TRBJ1-2,TRBD1,TGTGCCAGCAGCGTACCTTTATCGGGACAGATTGATGGCTACACCTTC,CASSVPLSGQIDGYTF
-,TRBV7-6,TRBJ1-3,-,TGTGCCAGCAGCCTGGGACTAGGAAACACCATATATTTT,CASSLGLGNTIYF
-,TRBV27,TRBJ1-2,-,TGTGCCAGCAGTCCCGGGGGCGGCTATGGCTACACCTTC,CASSPGGGYGYTF
-,TRBV5-4,TRBJ2-3,-,TGTGCCAGCAGCCCGGACAGCGAAGCAGATACGCAGTATTTT,CASSPDSEADTQYF
-,TRBV7-2,TRBJ2-3,-,TGTGCCAGCAGCTTACCTCTGACTCGAGACACAGATACGCAGTATTTT,CASSLPLTRDTDTQYF
-,TRBV7-2,TRBJ1-1,-,TGTGCCAGCAGCTTTGAGGACTATGAAGCTTTCTTT,CASSFEDYEAFF
-,TRBV6-5,TRBJ2-6,-,TGTGCCAGCAGTTACTCTGGGGCCAACGTCCTGACTTTC,CASSYSGANVLTF
-,TRBV30,TRBJ2-1,TRBD1,TGTGCCTGGAGTCGGAACAGGGGCTCCTACAATGAGCAGTTCTTC,CAWSRNRGSYNEQFF
once,TRBV9,TRBJ2-7,-,TGTGCCAGCAGCGTAGCTACCGGGCCTCTCTACGAGCAGTACTTC,CASSVATGPLYEQYF
-,TRBV9,TRBJ2-1,TRBD2,TGTGCCAGCGTGGGACTAGCGGGGGGCGATGAGCAGTTCTTC,CASVGLAGGDEQFF
-,TRBV28,TRBJ1-5,-,TGTGCCAGCAGTTTATTGCTTCAGCCCCAGCATTTT,CASSLLLQPQHF
-,TRBV9,TRBJ2-1,-,TGTGCCAGCAACTACAATGAGGGCGGACACTACAATGAGCAGTTCTTC,CASNYNEGGHYNEQFF
-,TRBV5-6,TRBJ2-7,-,TGTGCCAGCAGCTCAGGACTACAGTCCTACGAGCAGTACTTC,CASSSGLQSYEQYF
-,TRBV27,TRBJ1-6,-,TGTGCCAGCAGTTTAGGGAACTCCTATAATTCACCCCTCCACTTT,CASSLGNSYNSPLHF
-,TRBV20-1,TRBJ1-4,-,TGCAGTGCTAGTCGGGCCCTTAATGAAAAACTGTTTTTT,CSASRALNEKLFF
-,TRBV18,TRBJ1-5,-,TGTGCCAGCTCAGCGGGCACGTATAGGCAGCCCCAGCATTTT,CASSAGTYRQPQHF
-,TRBV28,TRBJ1-2,-,TGTGCCAGCAGTTTATTGCGGAGAGGGCCGGGTGGCTACACCTTC,CASSLLRRGPGGYTF
-,TRBV9,TRBJ2-1,-,TGTGCCAGCAGCGTAGAGGGAAATGAGCAGTTCTTC,CASSVEGNEQFF
-,TRBV12-3/TRBV12-4,TRBJ2-1,-,TGTGCCAGCAGTTTAGACTCAAACAATGAGCAGTTCTTC,CASSLDSNNEQFF
-,TRBV5-1,TRBJ2-3,-,TGCGCCAGCAGCTTGAGTGGACAGCCTAGCACAGATACGCAGTATTTT,CASSLSGQPSTDTQYF
-,TRBV19,TRBJ2-1,TRBD1,TGTGCCAGTCACGGGGACAGGGGGCGCCATGAGCAGTTCTTC,CASHGDRGRHEQFF
-,TRBV4-3,TRBJ2-1,TRBD1,TGCGCCAGCAGCCGACAGGGAGCTGGGTACAATGAGCAGTTCTTC,CASSRQGAGYNEQFF
few,TRBV28,TRBJ1-1,-,TGTGCCAGCAGTTCAGGGCCGCTCACTGAAGCTTTCTTT,CASSSGPLTEAFF
-,TRBV10-2,TRBJ2-7,TRBD1,TGCGCCAGCAGTGAGTGGCGCGTAGGACAGGGGGCGGGAGAGCAGTACTTC,CASSEWRVGQGAGEQYF
once,TRBV10-3,TRBJ2-7,-,TGTGCCATCAGTAACGGGACGGCTTCCTACGAGCAGTACTTC,CAISNGTASYEQYF
-,TRBV7-9,TRBJ2-7,TRBD2,TGTGCCAGCGAACCCCCACGGGGGGGCTACGAGCAGTACTTC,CASEPPRGGYEQYF
-,TRBV30,TRBJ1-5,TRBD1,TGTGCCTGGAGTAGCACAGACAGGGACGGTCAGCCCCAGCATTTT,CAWSSTDRDGQPQHF
-,TRBV6-5,TRBJ1-5,-,TGTGCCAGCAGTTCTTATGGGGAGAATCAGCCCCAGCATTTT,CASSSYGENQPQHF
-,TRBV7-2,TRBJ2-1,-,TGTGCCAGCAGCCCACAGGGCAATGAGCAGTTCTTC,CASSPQGNEQFF
-,TRBV5-1,TRBJ1-1,TRBD1,TGCGCCAGCAGCATTACAGGGGGCACTGAAGCTTTCTTT,CASSITGGTEAFF
-,TRBV19,TRBJ1-6,TRBD1,TGTGCCAGTAGCTCAACCGGGACAGGGTATAATTCACCCCTCCACTTT,CASSSTGTGYNSPLHF
once,TRBV27,TRBJ1-1,TRBD1,TGTGCCAGCAGTTCAGGGACAGGGGGATCGGACACTGAAGCTTTCTTT,CASSSGTGGSDTEAFF
once,TRBV29-1,TRBJ2-5,-,TGCAGCGCCTATGGACAGCAAGAGACCCAGTACTTC,CSAYGQQETQYF
-,TRBV5-1,TRBJ2-2,-,TGCGCCAGCAGCTTGGCCGTAGGGTGGACCACCGGGGAGCTGTTTTTT,CASSLAVGWTTGELFF
-,TRBV3-1/TRBV3-2,TRBJ2-2,-,TGTGCCAGCAGCCAAGATTTCGGGGCGCGGTGGGTCGGGGAGCTGTTTTTT,CASSQDFGARWVGELFF
-,TRBV5-8,TRBJ2-7,-,TGTGCCAGCAGCCATCTGTGGGGCGAGCAGTACTTC,CASSHLWGEQYF
-,TRBV5-5,TRBJ2-7,-,TGTGCCAGCAGCCAGGGATACGAGCAGTACTTC,CASSQGYEQYF
-,TRBV5-1,TRBJ1-6,-,TGCGCCAGCAGCTTGGGAGGGAAGTCCTATAATTCACCCCTCCACTTT,CASSLGGKSYNSPLHF
-,TRBV21-1,TRBJ1-1,-,TGTGCCAGCAGCAAAGAGGGATTTCGATGGGGCGAACGGAACACTGAAGCTTTCTTT,CASSKEGFRWGERNTEAFF
-,TRBV28,TRBJ1-2,-,TGTGCCAGCACCGGGGGCGGCGTCTATGGCTACACCTTC,CASTGGGVYGYTF
-,TRBV12-5,TRBJ2-7,-,TGTGCTAGTGGTACGATAGGGGGCTACGAGCAGTACTTC,CASGTIGGYEQYF
-,TRBV24-1,TRBJ2-1,-,TGTGCCACCAGAAACCGAGAAGACGGTTACAATGAGCAGTTCTTC,CATRNREDGYNEQFF
-,TRBV15,TRBJ2-2,-,TGTGCCACCAGCGCCGGATACACCGGGGAGCTGTTTTTT,CATSAGYTGELFF
once,TRBV9,TRBJ1-2,-,TGTGCCAGCAGCGGCAACAGGGACGGCTACACCTTC,CASSGNRDGYTF
-,TRBV4-3,TRBJ1-3,TRBD1,TGCGCCAGCAGCCAAGTATACAGGGGGGTTTCTGGAAACACCATATATTTT,CASSQVYRGVSGNTIYF
-,TRBV11-2,TRBJ1-2,TRBD1,TGTGCCAGCAGCTTCCGACAGGGGAAGGGTGGCTACACCTTC,CASSFRQGKGGYTF
once,TRBV18,TRBJ2-3,-,TGTGCCAGCTCAACGACAGTTACTAGCACAGATACGCAGTATTTT,CASSTTVTSTDTQYF
-,TRBV7-9,TRBJ1-1,-,TGTGCCAGCAGCTTAGGAGGGGGGAGAGGAACTGACACTGAAGCTTTCTTT,CASSLGGGRGTDTEAFF
-,TRBV12-3/TRBV12-4,TRBJ2-2,-,TGTGCCAGCAGTTTCCAGGGCGGGGAGCTGTTTTTT,CASSFQGGELFF
-,TRBV5-1,TRBJ1-1,TRBD1,TGCGCCAGCAGCCGGATAAAACAGGGGGGCACTGAAGCTTTCTTT,CASSRIKQGGTEAFF